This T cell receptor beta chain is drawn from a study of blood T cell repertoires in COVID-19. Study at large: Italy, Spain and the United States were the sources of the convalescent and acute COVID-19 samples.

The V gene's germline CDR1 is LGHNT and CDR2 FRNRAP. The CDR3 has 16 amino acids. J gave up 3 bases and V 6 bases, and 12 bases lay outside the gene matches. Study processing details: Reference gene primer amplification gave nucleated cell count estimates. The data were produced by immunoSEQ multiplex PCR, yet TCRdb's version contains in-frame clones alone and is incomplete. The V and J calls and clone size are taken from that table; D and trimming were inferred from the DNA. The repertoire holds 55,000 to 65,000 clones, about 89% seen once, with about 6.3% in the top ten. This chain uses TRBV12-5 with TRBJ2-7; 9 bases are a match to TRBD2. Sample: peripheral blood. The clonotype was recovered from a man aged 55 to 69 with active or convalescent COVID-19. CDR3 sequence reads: CASGPFTSGLNYEQYF. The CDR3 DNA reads TGTGCTAGTGGCCCCTTCACTAGCGGGTTGAACTACGAGCAGTACTTC.